This TCR beta chain was identified in a study of molecular identifiers for immune sequencing clone quantification. Study results and limitations: Spiked-in Jurkat TCR RNA corresponding to one cell was reported as detectable against around 1 million naive cells. Identical TCR molecules can share a barcode, and this sharing could underestimate highly expanded clone sizes. For effector cells, clones above 20 RNA copies held over 97% of molecules; for naive cells, under 1%.

Remarks on this clonotype: The antigen remains undetermined. This is likely a read error, given that the CDR3 carries no conserved phenylalanine or tryptophan at its end.

This CDR3 contains 15 residues. The germline V gene has CDR1 SEHNR and CDR2 FQNEAQ (reference sequence). J lost 0 bases, V lost 8 bases, and 7 bases had no gene match. MiXCR, run by TCRdb on the PCR reads, gives a single entry per CDR3 protein. The data contain approximately 680,000 distinct CDR3 sequences, 25% of them seen just once; the ten biggest clones take up 0.7% to 0.95%. The clonotype comes from a human donor in good health. Some libraries in this study had Jurkat cell RNA spiked in. Sequencing used naive CD8+ T cells from blood, with Jurkat cell RNA spiked in. Subset reported: FACS-sorted CD8+CD4-CCR7+CD45RA+ naive T cells. The rearrangement joins TRBV7-9 to TRBJ2-1; 7 bases align to TRBD1. CDR3 in amino acids: CASSSGTDSYNEQFY. In DNA, the CDR3 is TGTGCCAGCTCCTCCGGGACAGACTCCTACAATGAGCAGTTCTAC.